This T cell receptor (beta chain) was captured by sequencing in a study of OX40 agonist ivuxolimab in advanced cancers. Study in general: Three patients, one with hepatocellular carcinoma and two with cutaneous melanoma, achieved partial responses.

As regards this clone: The antigen is undetermined.

Only in-frame clones appear in the TCRdb table, and some are missing; sequencing was by immunoSEQ multiplex PCR. This table holds 60,000 to 75,000 clones, around 90% found once. Overall study results and limits: Clonal expansion in partial responders at 0.1-3.0 mg/kg ranked among the lowest.

Peripheral blood came from all dose cohorts at three timepoints. This TCR came from an adult with an advanced solid tumor such as melanoma, head and neck, liver or kidney cancer. Sequenced here: CD4+ or CD8+ T cells sorted from blood, sampled in a trial of the OX40 agonist ivuxolimab.

The CDR3 reads CASSLRTASAYTF. CDR3 DNA: TGTGCCAGCAGCCTTAGGACAGCTTCGGCGTACACCTTC. The genes are TRBV7-9 and TRBJ1-2; D is possibly TRBD1 (6 bases). V gave up 5 bases and J gave up 11 bases, with 18 bases separating them. The CDR3 has 13 amino acids. CDR1 SEHNR and CDR2 FQNEAQ come from the germline V gene (reference sequence).